The rows below give T cell receptor beta chains drawn from one sample of a study of T cells in Graves' hyperthyroidism and ophthalmopathy. TCRdb re-analysed the multiplex PCR reads in MiXCR, keeping a single row per CDR3 protein. The sample has hundreds of thousands of distinct CDR3 sequences, roughly 14% seen once. The sequenced material came from blood. The receptor set was obtained from a woman in her thirties with Graves' hyperthyroidism. Each CDR3 is given with its conserved first and last residue. The order of the fields is CDR3 protein, D gene, clone size, V gene, J gene, CDR3 length. A D gene is named only where the DNA matches it firmly. Rows may omit the clone size; those that give it use once, few, many or a size class.

CDR3 protein: CASSQAKTGSGANVLTF; D gene: TRBD1; clone size: NA; V gene: TRBV3-1; J gene: TRBJ2-6; CDR3 length: 17
CDR3 protein: CASSPRDRGSSYEQYF; D gene: TRBD1; clone size: many; V gene: TRBV12-3/TRBV12-4; J gene: TRBJ2-7; CDR3 length: 16
CDR3 protein: CASSLEGEAFF; D gene: NA; clone size: many; V gene: TRBV5-1; J gene: TRBJ1-1; CDR3 length: 11
CDR3 protein: CATSSLSTTEAFF; D gene: NA; clone size: few; V gene: TRBV15; J gene: TRBJ1-1; CDR3 length: 13
CDR3 protein: CASSTEPNTEAFF; D gene: NA; clone size: many; V gene: TRBV10-1; J gene: TRBJ1-1; CDR3 length: 13
CDR3 protein: CASSQGQFGGYTF; D gene: TRBD1; clone size: many; V gene: TRBV14; J gene: TRBJ1-2; CDR3 length: 13
CDR3 protein: CASSPDSGPYEQYF; D gene: NA; clone size: NA; V gene: TRBV10-2; J gene: TRBJ2-7; CDR3 length: 14
CDR3 protein: CASSLGPGQADYEQYF; D gene: TRBD1; clone size: many; V gene: TRBV7-2; J gene: TRBJ2-7; CDR3 length: 16
CDR3 protein: CATSDLSGRSSYEQYF; D gene: TRBD2; clone size: few; V gene: TRBV24-1; J gene: TRBJ2-7; CDR3 length: 16
CDR3 protein: CASSYTRTDTQYF; D gene: NA; clone size: many; V gene: TRBV5-1; J gene: TRBJ2-3; CDR3 length: 13
CDR3 protein: CASSLLPNYGYTF; D gene: NA; clone size: few; V gene: TRBV28; J gene: TRBJ1-2; CDR3 length: 13
CDR3 protein: CASSFTGLVDEQYF; D gene: TRBD2; clone size: few; V gene: TRBV12-3/TRBV12-4; J gene: TRBJ2-7; CDR3 length: 14
CDR3 protein: CASSYWGRAETQYF; D gene: NA; clone size: many; V gene: TRBV6-6; J gene: TRBJ2-5; CDR3 length: 14
CDR3 protein: CASSSGIREQYF; D gene: NA; clone size: NA; V gene: TRBV6-1; J gene: TRBJ2-7; CDR3 length: 12
CDR3 protein: CASSANTGMNTEAFF; D gene: NA; clone size: NA; V gene: TRBV5-1; J gene: TRBJ1-1; CDR3 length: 15
CDR3 protein: CASSRQGRYGYTF; D gene: TRBD1; clone size: many; V gene: TRBV5-5; J gene: TRBJ1-2; CDR3 length: 13
CDR3 protein: CSAPQLTSGSFVVEQYF; D gene: TRBD2; clone size: few; V gene: TRBV20-1; J gene: TRBJ2-7; CDR3 length: 17
CDR3 protein: CAWSVLSSYNEQFF; D gene: NA; clone size: NA; V gene: TRBV30; J gene: TRBJ2-1; CDR3 length: 14
CDR3 protein: CASSHNWEETEAFF; D gene: NA; clone size: NA; V gene: TRBV5-6; J gene: TRBJ1-1; CDR3 length: 14
CDR3 protein: CASGGGQKDPEIYEQYF; D gene: NA; clone size: few; V gene: TRBV12-5; J gene: TRBJ2-7; CDR3 length: 17
CDR3 protein: CASMDEPAGPQHF; D gene: NA; clone size: few; V gene: TRBV19; J gene: TRBJ1-5; CDR3 length: 13
CDR3 protein: CASSIAQGSSYNEQFF; D gene: NA; clone size: few; V gene: TRBV19; J gene: TRBJ2-1; CDR3 length: 16
CDR3 protein: CSARTWGVDTQYF; D gene: NA; clone size: NA; V gene: TRBV20-1; J gene: TRBJ2-3; CDR3 length: 13
CDR3 protein: CASTRTGGGYGYTF; D gene: TRBD1; clone size: many; V gene: TRBV12-3/TRBV12-4; J gene: TRBJ1-2; CDR3 length: 14
CDR3 protein: CASGAGTNEKLFF; D gene: NA; clone size: many; V gene: TRBV2; J gene: TRBJ1-4; CDR3 length: 13
CDR3 protein: CASSISGAAEQFF; D gene: NA; clone size: NA; V gene: TRBV19; J gene: TRBJ2-1; CDR3 length: 13